The 10 T cell receptor beta chains given below trace back to one sample, sequenced in a study of T-cell reconstitution after alpha-beta-depleted transplantation in children. Unique molecular identifiers tagged the TCRbeta library. One entry per CDR3 protein, called by TCRdb with MiXCR from the PCR reads. The table lists approximately 400,000 distinct CDR3 sequences, under 13% of them singletons. The sequencing here drew on PBMCs from the stem cell graft donor, taken from the stem cell graft. The receptor set was obtained from a human donor who donated a stem cell graft to a child with acute myeloid leukemia.

Of note for this clonotype: Germline is not matched at one junction end, which may reflect a read error. The V call is TRBV12-3 or TRBV12-4, the J call TRBJ1-3, with TRBD1 identical over 9 bases. The CDR3 is 16 residues long. The CDR3 sequence: CAISPTGGLRGNTIYF. In DNA form, the CDR3 reads TGTGCCATCAGTCCTACAGGGGGCCTAAGAGGAAACACCATATATTTT.

The CDR3 here is CASSLDEISDIQYF. The CDR3, as DNA: TGCGCCAGCAGCTTGGATGAAATTTCGGACATTCAGTACTTC. This chain uses TRBV5-1 with TRBJ2-4, with no clear D. V was shortened by 0 bases and J by 8 bases, with 12 bases between the two germline ends. The CDR3 contains 14 residues. Germline assignment: CDR1 SGHRS and CDR2 YFSETQ.

About this clonotype itself: A much larger clone lies one base from this, so it may be a read error. The genes are TRBV3-1 and TRBJ2-2; TRBD1 matches 7 bases. From germline, CDR1 is LGHDT and CDR2 YNNKEL (reference sequence). The CDR3 extends over 15 amino acids. The DNA of the CDR3 is TGTGCCAGCAGCCAAGGGGACAGTAACACCGGGGAGCCGTTTTTT. The encoded protein is CASSQGDSNTGEPFF.

The sample holds a few counts of this clonotype. V gene TRBV20-1 combines with J gene TRBJ2-1; D possibly uses TRBD1 or TRBD2 (5 bases each). V gave up 3 bases and J gave up 6 bases, with 9 bases separating them. CDR3 length: 12 amino acids. In germline, CDR1 is DFQATT, CDR2 SNEGSKA (reference sequence). CDR3 bases: TGCAGTGCTAGTGGGACGCGCAATGAGCAGTTCTTC. Its translation: CSASGTRNEQFF.

This clonotype has ten or more counts. CDR3 residues: CASSAGATLGQYV. The CDR3 DNA reads TGTGCCAGCAGCGCAGGGGCCACTTTGGGGCAGTACGTC. This chain connects TRBV5-5 to TRBJ2-7, with a weak D call TRBD1 (6 bases). V lost 4 bases to trimming and J lost 9 bases, with 17 bases between them. CDR1 and CDR2 (germline): SGHKS, YYEKEE (reference sequence). This CDR3 has 13 amino acids.

This clonotype was counted only a few times. In DNA form, the CDR3 reads TGTGCCAGCAGTAAAGCTAGCGGGGGGGTAGCTGGGGCCAACGTCCTGACTTTC. Translated: CASSKASGGVAGANVLTF. V gene TRBV12-3 or TRBV12-4 combines with J gene TRBJ2-6; 12 positions agree with TRBD2. V lost 5 bases to trimming and J lost 2 bases; unmatched junction nucleotides: 7. The CDR3 runs to 18 residues.

This clonotype was recorded a few times. J is TRBJ2-1 and V is TRBV20-1; 15 nucleotides align to TRBD2. CDR3 length equals 14 residues. The V gene's germline CDR1 is DFQATT and CDR2 SNEGSKA (reference sequence). Trimming cost V 5 bases and J 9 bases; bases outside gene matches: 5. The CDR3 sequence: CSAGLAGGFVEQFF. CDR3 in DNA: TGCAGTGCTGGACTAGCGGGGGGGTTCGTTGAGCAGTTCTTC.

This clonotype was seen only a few times. The junction and the germline gene differ at one end; a read error may be behind it. The chain employs TRBV13 and TRBJ2-2; TRBD2 aligns across 9 bases. Germline CDR1 PRHDT, CDR2 FYEKMQ (reference sequence). The CDR3 loop spans 18 amino acids. The CDR3 sequence: CASSLGVSGGTNTGELFF. CDR3 DNA: TGTGCCAGCAGTTTAGGCGTTAGCGGGGGAACTAACACCGGGGAGCTGTTTTTT.

The chain recombines TRBV6-2 or TRBV6-3 with TRBJ2-3; TRBD1 matches at 10 bases. The junction had 9 bases not matched to a gene; V was cut back by 7 bases and J by 8 bases. The CDR3 covers 14 residues. Looked up from germline, CDR1 is MNHEY and CDR2 is SVGEGT. CDR3 bases: TGTGCCAGCACAGGGACAGGGGCCATTGGTACGCAGTATTTT. The encoded protein is CASTGTGAIGTQYF.

This clonotype came up a few times. In DNA form, the CDR3 reads TGTGCCAGCAGTGCAGACCCCCACGGCAGGGACGTGGACAAAAACATTCAGTACTTC. It is translated as CASSADPHGRDVDKNIQYF. The J gene is TRBJ2-4, the V gene TRBV25-1, with D tentatively TRBD1 or TRBD2 (5 bases each). The CDR3 sequence is 19 residues long. The V end lost 4 bases, the J end lost 3 bases, and 25 bases lay between the germline ends. The germline gives CDR1 MGHDK, CDR2 SYGVNS.